This TCR beta chain was captured by sequencing in a study of blood T cell repertoires in COVID-19 (dated by TCRdb to the early 2020s). Study-level background: Samples covering the acute and convalescent phases of COVID-19 were provided by collaborators in the United States, Italy and Spain. Deeply sampled blood TCRbeta repertoires from subjects exposed to, actively infected with, or recovered from COVID-19 were included in the dataset. The repertoires were made available in a free public database intended to serve as a resource for research on the immune response to SARS-CoV-2. The material from the prospective study consisted of cDNA or gDNA derived from T cells, B-cell-depleted T cells, or PBMCs. Nearly every sample came with metadata listing a de-identified subject ID, COVID-19 status, age in years and sex. Samples came from the ongoing ImmuneRACE study (first 160 participants) plus 1,254 subjects from 6 global collaborators. Where available, HLA class I and class II types were obtained from metadata supplied by the sample provider rather than from assay-based typing.

Collaborating institutions collected whole blood in K2EDTA tubes following their own protocols. For TCRbeta analysis, collaborator samples were shipped as frozen whole blood, as isolated PBMCs, or as DNA extracted from either sample type. Points on this clone: Its antigen specificity is not known. No base quality information exists; no much larger clone differs at one position.

The immunoSEQ Assay, a bias-controlled multiplex PCR, was used to amplify TCRbeta CDR3 regions from genomic DNA. From the authors' description of their analysis: The number of nucleated cells in each sample was estimated from the amplification of reference gene primers within the assay. To quantify the absolute abundance of each unique TCRbeta CDR3 rearrangement, sequence reads were collapsed and filtered. For each sample, productive Simpson clonality was calculated as the square root of Simpson's diversity index across productive rearrangements. TCRdb took over this immuneACCESS table, retaining in-frame rearrangements with V and J assigned. Such tables are incomplete; in checked studies, under half of the missing clones stem from an unresolved V gene, and the remainder is unexplained. V, J and clone size are those of that table, while D and trimming were read from the DNA. A total of just over 95,000 clones appear in this sample, over 75% of them only once. The biggest ten clones account for 5% to 6% of the sample.

The CDR3 starts with the cysteine, ends with the phenylalanine, and has 16 residues. Just CDR3 DNA is preserved here, 48 bases in frame from base 1. V gives up 5 bases and J gives up 9 bases, and the segment between their germline ends measures 22 bases. CDR1 and CDR2, looked up from the germline V gene, are SGHAT and FQNNGV. Beyond this particular receptor, the publication reports: Clinical and demographic metadata were provided uncurated, with the amount varying by source and participant.

Recombination joined TRBV11-2 with TRBJ2-2; perhaps TRBD1 is the D gene, with 6 bases matching. The clonotype comes from a man in his forties or fifties with acute or convalescent COVID-19. Material for sequencing was peripheral blood. The CDR3 protein: CASSPTPGTLARELFF. The sequenced DNA: TGTGCCAGCAGCCCCACCCCCGGGACACTCGCCCGGGAGCTGTTTTTT. Supplemented by the reference TRBV11-2 and TRBJ2-2 proteins around the CDR3, the complete variable domain is EAGVAQSPRYKIIEKRQSVAFWCNPISGHATLYWYQQILGQGPKLLIQFQNNGVVDDSQLPKDRFSAERLKGVDSTLKIQPAKLEDSAVYLCASSPTPGTLARELFFGEGSRLTVL.